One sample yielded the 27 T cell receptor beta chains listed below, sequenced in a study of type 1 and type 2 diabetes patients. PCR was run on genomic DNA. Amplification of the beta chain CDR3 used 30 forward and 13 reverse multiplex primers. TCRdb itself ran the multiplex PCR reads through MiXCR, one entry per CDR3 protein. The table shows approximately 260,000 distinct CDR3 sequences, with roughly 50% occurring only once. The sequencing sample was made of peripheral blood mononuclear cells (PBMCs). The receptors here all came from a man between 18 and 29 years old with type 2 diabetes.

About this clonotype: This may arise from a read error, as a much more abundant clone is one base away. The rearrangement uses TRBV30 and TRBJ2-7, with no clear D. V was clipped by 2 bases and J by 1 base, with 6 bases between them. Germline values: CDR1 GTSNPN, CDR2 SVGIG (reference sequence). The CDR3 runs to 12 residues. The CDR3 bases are TGTGCCTGGAGTAACTCATCCTACGAGCAGTACTTC. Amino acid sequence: CAWSNSSYEQYF.

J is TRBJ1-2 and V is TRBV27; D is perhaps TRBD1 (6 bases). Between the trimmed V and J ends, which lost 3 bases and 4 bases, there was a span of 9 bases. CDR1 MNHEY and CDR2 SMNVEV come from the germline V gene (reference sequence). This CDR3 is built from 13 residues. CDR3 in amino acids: CASSLSRGYGYTF. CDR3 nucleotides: TGTGCCAGCAGTTTGAGCAGGGGCTATGGCTACACCTTC.

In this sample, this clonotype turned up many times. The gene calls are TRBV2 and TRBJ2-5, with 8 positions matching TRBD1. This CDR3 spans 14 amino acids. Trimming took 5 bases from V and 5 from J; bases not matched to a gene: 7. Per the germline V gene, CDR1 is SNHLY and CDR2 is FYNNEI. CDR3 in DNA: TGTGCCAGCAGTAAACTGGGACAGGCCGAGACCCAGTACTTC. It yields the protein CASSKLGQAETQYF.

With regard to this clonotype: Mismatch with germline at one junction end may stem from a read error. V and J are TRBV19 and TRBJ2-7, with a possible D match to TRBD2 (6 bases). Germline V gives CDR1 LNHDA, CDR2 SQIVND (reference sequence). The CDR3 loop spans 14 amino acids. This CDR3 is CASSIRGTSYVQYF. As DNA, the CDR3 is TGTGCCAGTAGTATTCGGGGGACCTCCTACGTGCAGTACTTC.

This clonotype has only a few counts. The CDR3 sequence is CASSLRRSASPLHF. The CDR3 DNA sequence: TGTGCCAGCAGCTTACGGAGGAGCGCTTCACCCCTCCACTTT. The J gene is TRBJ1-6, the V gene TRBV11-1; no firm D call. Between the trimmed V and J ends, which lost 2 bases and 9 bases, there was a span of 11 bases. Germline values: CDR1 SGHAT, CDR2 FQDESV (reference sequence). This CDR3 has 14 residues.

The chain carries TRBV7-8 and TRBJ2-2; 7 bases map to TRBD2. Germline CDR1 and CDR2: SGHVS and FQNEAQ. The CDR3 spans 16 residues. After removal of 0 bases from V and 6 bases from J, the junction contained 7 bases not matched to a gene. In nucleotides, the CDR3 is TGTGCCAGCAGCTTAGCGCCCTTTGGGGGGGCCGGGGAGCTGTTTTTT. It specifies CASSLAPFGGAGELFF. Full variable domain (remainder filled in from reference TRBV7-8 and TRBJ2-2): GAGVSQSPRYKVAKRGQDVALRCDPISGHVSLFWYQQALGQGPEFLTYFQNEAQLDKSGLPSDRFFAERPEGSVSTLKIQRTQQEDSAVYLCASSLAPFGGAGELFFGEGSRLTVL.

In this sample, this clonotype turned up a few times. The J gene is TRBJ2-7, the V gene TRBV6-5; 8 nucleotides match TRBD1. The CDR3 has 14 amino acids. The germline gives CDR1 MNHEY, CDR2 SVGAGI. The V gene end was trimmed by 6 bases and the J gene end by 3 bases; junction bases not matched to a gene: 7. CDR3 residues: CASSSDRGLYEQYF. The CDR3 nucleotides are TGTGCCAGCAGCTCTGACAGGGGTCTCTACGAGCAGTACTTC.

CDR3 sequence: CASSLRGSPAPDTQYF. The CDR3 bases are TGTGCCAGTAGTTTAAGGGGGTCCCCCGCACCAGATACGCAGTATTTT. The chain uses TRBV19 and TRBJ2-3, with D possibly matching TRBD1 (6 bases). CDR3 length equals 16 residues. V lost 5 bases, J lost 4 bases, and 19 bases lay in between. Germline V CDR1 and CDR2: LNHDA, SQIVND (reference sequence).

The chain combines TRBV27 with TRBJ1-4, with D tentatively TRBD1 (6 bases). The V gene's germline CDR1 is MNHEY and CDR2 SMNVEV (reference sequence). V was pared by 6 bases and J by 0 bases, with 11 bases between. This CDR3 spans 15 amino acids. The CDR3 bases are TGTGCCAGCAGAAGAGGGGGTGCAACTAATGAAAAACTGTTTTTT. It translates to CASRRGGATNEKLFF.

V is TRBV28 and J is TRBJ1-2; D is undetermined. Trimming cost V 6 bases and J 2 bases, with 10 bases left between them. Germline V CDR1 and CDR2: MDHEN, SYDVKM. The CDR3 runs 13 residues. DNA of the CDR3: TGTGCCAGCAGAGGTTGGGCAAACTATGGCTACACCTTC. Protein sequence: CASRGWANYGYTF.

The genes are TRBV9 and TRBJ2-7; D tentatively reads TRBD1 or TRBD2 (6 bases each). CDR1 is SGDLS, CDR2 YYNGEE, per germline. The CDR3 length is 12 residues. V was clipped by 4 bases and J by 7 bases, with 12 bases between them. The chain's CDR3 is CASSPGGAEQYF. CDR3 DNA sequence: TGTGCCAGCAGCCCCGGGGGCGCGGAGCAGTACTTC.

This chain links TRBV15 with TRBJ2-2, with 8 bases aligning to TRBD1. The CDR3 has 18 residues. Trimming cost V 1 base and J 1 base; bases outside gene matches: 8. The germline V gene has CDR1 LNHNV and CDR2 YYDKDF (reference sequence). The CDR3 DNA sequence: TGTGCCACCAGCAGAGGCCGAGCAGGGGGCGGGAACACCGGGGAGCTGTTTTTT. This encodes CATSRGRAGGGNTGELFF.

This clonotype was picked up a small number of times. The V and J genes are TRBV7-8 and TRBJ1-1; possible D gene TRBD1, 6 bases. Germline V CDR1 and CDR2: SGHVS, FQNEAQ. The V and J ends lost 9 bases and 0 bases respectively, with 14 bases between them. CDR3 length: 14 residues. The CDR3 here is CASKVDSLNTEAFF. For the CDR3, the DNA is TGTGCCAGTAAGGTGGACAGCCTGAACACTGAAGCTTTCTTT. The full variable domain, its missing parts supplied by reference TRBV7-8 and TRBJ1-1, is GAGVSQSPRYKVAKRGQDVALRCDPISGHVSLFWYQQALGQGPEFLTYFQNEAQLDKSGLPSDRFFAERPEGSVSTLKIQRTQQEDSAVYLCASKVDSLNTEAFFGQGTRLTVV.

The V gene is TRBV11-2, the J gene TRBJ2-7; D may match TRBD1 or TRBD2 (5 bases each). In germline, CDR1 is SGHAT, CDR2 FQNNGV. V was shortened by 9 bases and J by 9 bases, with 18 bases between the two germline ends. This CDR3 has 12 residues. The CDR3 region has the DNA TGTGCCAGTAGTATTCGAAGGGACGGGCAGTACTTC. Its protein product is CASSIRRDGQYF.

The CDR3 region is CASSLVPPPGEAFF. Here the CDR3 DNA reads TGTGCCAGCAGTTTAGTCCCCCCCCCCGGTGAAGCTTTCTTT. This rearrangement joins TRBV27 to TRBJ1-1; D is unclear. This CDR3 has 14 amino acids. Trimming cost V 2 bases and J 7 bases, with 14 bases left between them. In germline, CDR1 is MNHEY, CDR2 SMNVEV (reference sequence).

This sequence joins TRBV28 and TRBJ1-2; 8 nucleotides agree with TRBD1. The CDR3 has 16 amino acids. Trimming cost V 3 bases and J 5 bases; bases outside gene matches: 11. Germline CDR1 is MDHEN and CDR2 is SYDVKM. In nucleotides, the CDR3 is TGTGCCAGCAGTTTCTTACAGGGGGGCGGCCTATATGGCTACACCTTC. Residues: CASSFLQGGGLYGYTF.

Here the CDR3 DNA reads TGTGCCAGTTCAAAAGACAGGGAGAACACTGAAGCTTTCTTT. Translating it yields CASSKDRENTEAFF. The V call is TRBV7-8, the J call TRBJ1-1; the match to TRBD1 covers 7 bases. After removal of 9 bases from V and 1 base from J, the junction contained 8 bases not matched to a gene. CDR3 size: 14 residues. Germline CDR1 SGHVS, CDR2 FQNEAQ.

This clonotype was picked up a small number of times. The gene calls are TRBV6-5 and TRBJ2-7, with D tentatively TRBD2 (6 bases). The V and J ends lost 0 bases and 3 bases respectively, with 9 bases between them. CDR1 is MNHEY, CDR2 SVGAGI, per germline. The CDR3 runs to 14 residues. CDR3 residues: CASSYSGTYYEQYF. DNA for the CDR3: TGTGCCAGCAGTTACTCAGGGACTTACTACGAGCAGTACTTC.

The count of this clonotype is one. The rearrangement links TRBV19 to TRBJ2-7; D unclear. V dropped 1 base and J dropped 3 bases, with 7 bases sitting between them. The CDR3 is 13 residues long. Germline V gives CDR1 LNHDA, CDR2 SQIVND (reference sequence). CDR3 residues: CASSIGLSYEQYF. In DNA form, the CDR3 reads TGTGCCAGTAGTATAGGACTGAGCTACGAGCAGTACTTC.

The CDR3 DNA sequence: TGCGCCAGCAGCTTGGACCAGGGGCGCACCTACGAGCAGTACTTC. It translates to CASSLDQGRTYEQYF. The chain is built from TRBV5-1 and TRBJ2-7; maybe TRBD1 (6 bases). The CDR3 is 15 residues long. Germline-derived CDR1 and CDR2 are SGHRS and YFSETQ. Trimming removed 0 bases at V and 2 bases at J, with 12 bases between. Full variable domain (rest looked up from reference TRBV5-1 and TRBJ2-7): KAGVTQTPRYLIKTRGQQVTLSCSPISGHRSVSWYQQTPGQGLQFLFEYFSETQRNKGNFPGRFSGRQFSNSRSEMNVSTLELGDSALYLCASSLDQGRTYEQYFGPGTRLTVT.

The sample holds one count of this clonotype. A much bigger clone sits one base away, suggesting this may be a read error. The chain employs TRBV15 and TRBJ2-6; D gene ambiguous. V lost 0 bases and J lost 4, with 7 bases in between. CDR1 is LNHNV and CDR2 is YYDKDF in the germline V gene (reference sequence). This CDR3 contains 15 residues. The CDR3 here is CATSRDPSGANVLTF. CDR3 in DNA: TGTGCCACCAGCAGAGATCCCTCCGGGGCCAACGTCCTGACTTTC.

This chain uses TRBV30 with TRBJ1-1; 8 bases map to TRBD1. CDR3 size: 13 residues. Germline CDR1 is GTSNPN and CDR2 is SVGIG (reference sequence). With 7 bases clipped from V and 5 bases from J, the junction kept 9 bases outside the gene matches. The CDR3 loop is CAFDRGEGTEAFF. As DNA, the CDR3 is TGTGCCTTTGACAGGGGCGAGGGTACTGAAGCTTTCTTT.

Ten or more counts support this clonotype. The CDR3 nucleotides are TGTGCCACCAGCAGAGAGTGGACAGGGGTCCGATATGGCTACACCTTC. It yields the protein CATSREWTGVRYGYTF. V and J are TRBV15 and TRBJ1-2; 9 bases map to TRBD1. Germline V gene lookup returns CDR1 LNHNV and CDR2 YYDKDF (reference sequence). The CDR3 is 16 residues long. J gave up 5 bases and V 0 bases, and 7 bases lay outside the gene matches.

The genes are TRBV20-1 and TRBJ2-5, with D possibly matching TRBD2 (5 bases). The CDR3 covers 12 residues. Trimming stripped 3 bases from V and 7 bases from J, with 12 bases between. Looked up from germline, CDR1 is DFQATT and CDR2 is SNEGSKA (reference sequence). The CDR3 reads CSASMGRGTQYF. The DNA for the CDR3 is TGCAGTGCTAGCATGGGGAGAGGGACCCAGTACTTC.

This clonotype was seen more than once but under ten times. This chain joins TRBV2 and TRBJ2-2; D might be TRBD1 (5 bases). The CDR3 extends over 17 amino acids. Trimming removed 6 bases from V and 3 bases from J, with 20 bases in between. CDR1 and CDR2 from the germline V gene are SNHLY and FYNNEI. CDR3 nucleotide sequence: TGTGCCAGCAGACCCACGCTGGGCCAGGGTGACACCGGGGAGCTGTTTTTT. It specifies CASRPTLGQGDTGELFF.

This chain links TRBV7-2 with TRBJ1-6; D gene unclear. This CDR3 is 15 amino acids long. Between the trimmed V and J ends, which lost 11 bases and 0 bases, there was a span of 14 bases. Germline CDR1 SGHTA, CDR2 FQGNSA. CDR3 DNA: TGTGCCTGGAGAGCCATGGGCTCCTATAATTCACCCCTCCACTTT. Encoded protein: CAWRAMGSYNSPLHF.

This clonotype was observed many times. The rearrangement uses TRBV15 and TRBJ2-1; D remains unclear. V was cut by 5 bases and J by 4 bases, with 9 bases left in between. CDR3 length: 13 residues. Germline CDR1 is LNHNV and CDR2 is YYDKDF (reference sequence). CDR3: CATSQIRYNEQFF. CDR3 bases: TGTGCCACCAGCCAAATTCGGTACAATGAGCAGTTCTTC.